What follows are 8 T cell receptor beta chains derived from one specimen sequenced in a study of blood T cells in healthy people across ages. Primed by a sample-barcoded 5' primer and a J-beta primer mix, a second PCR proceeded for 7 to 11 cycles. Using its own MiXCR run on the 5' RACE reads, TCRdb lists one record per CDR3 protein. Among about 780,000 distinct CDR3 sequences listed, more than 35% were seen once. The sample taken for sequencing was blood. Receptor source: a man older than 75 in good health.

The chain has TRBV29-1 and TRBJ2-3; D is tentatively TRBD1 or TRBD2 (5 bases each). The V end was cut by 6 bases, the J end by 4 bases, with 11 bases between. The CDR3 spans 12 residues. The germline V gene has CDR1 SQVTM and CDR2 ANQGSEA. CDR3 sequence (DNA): TGCAGCGTCGTCAGGGAGTCAGATACGCAGTATTTT. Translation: CSVVRESDTQYF.

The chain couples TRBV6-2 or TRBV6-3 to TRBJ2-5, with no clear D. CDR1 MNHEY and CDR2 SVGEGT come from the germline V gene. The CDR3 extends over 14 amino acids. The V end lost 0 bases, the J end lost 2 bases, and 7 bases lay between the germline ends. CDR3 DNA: TGTGCCAGCAGTTACTCGACATATCAAGAGACCCAGTACTTC. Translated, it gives CASSYSTYQETQYF.

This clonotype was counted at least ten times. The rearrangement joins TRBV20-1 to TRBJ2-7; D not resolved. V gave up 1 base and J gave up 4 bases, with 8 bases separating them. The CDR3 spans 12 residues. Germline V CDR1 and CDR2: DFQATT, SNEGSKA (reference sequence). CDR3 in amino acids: CSARASGYEQYF. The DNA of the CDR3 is TGCAGTGCTAGAGCTTCTGGATACGAGCAGTACTTC.

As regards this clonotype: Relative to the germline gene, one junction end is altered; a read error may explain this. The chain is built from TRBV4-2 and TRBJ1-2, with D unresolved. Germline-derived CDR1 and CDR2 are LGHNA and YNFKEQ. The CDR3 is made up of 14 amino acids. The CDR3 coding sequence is TGTGCCAGCGGCCAAGGGTCTGCTAACTATGGCTACACCTTC. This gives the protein CASGQGSANYGYTF.

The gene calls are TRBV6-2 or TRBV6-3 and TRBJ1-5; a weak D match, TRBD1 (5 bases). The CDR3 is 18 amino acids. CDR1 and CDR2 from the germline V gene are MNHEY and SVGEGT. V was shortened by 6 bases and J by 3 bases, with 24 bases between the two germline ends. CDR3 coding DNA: TGTGCCAGCAGCCAACCTCAGGGCGGGGGGATCTTCAATCAGCCCCAGCATTTT. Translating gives CASSQPQGGGIFNQPQHF.

The CDR3 spells CASMVAEAFF. CDR3 sequence (DNA): TGTGCCAGCATGGTAGCTGAAGCTTTCTTT. The chain carries TRBV2 and TRBJ1-1; unclear D gene. The germline V gene encodes CDR1 SNHLY and CDR2 FYNNEI. The CDR3 is made up of 10 amino acids. Trimming took 7 bases from V and 6 from J, leaving 6 bases between them.

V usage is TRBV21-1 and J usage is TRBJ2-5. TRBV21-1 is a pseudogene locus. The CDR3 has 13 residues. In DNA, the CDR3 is TGTGCCAGCAAGTCAGTCAGACAAGAGACCCAGTACTTC. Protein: CASKSVRQETQYF.

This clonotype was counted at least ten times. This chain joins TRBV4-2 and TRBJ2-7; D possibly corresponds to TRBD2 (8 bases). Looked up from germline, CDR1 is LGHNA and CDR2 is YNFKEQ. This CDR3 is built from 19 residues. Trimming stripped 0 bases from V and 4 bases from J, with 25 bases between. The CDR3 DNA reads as TGTGCCAGCAGCCAAGAGACAGGGCCGTTTGGCGGGAGGATGTACGAGCAGTACTTC. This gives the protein CASSQETGPFGGRMYEQYF.